This T cell receptor beta chain originates from a study of T-cell memory formation after mild COVID-19. Study at large: TCR clustering was largely donor specific.

Employing constant-segment primers, 5'RACE generated TCR alpha and TCR beta cDNA libraries bearing sample barcodes and UMIs. MiXCR was run by TCRdb on the 5' RACE reads, yielding one entry per CDR3 protein. The table shows 450,000 or so distinct CDR3 sequences, with around a quarter occurring only once. To note about this clonotype: Its target is unknown.

Study-wide results and caveats: Among CD4+ contracting clones, most were CM and EM, and CD8+ ones EMRA. In pre-infection memory, a portion of responding clones appeared, which suggested that cross-reactive memory joined.

The ends lost 4 bases at V and 7 bases at J; junction bases unmatched: 8. This CDR3 comprises 15 residues. Germline values: CDR1 KGHDR, CDR2 SFDVKD. The sample comprised PBMCs or a T cell subset sorted from them (not recorded which). The TCR originated in an adult woman who had mild COVID-19 (a few samples of this study predate the infection). Cell type and time point are not known. The chain carries TRBV24-1 and TRBJ1-5, with 8 bases identical to TRBD1. The DNA for the CDR3 is TGTGCCACCAGTGAGGCTGGACAGGGCAGGCAGCCCCAGCATTTT. Amino acids: CATSEAGQGRQPQHF.